This is a list of T cell receptor beta chains from one sample in a study of CD8 T cells in ankylosing spondylitis. TCRdb reprocessed the 5' RACE reads with MiXCR, giving one entry per CDR3 protein. The table has 400,000 to 450,000 distinct CDR3 sequences, roughly a sixth seen once; the top ten hold over 1%. The sequenced sample was blood, either unsorted or a sorted T cell fraction (not recorded which). The receptors shown here come from a male donor with ankylosing spondylitis. Each CDR3 is given with its conserved first and last residue. Clone size, where shown, is once, few, many, or a class for clones that have expanded.

j_call clone_size v_call cdr3_aa
TRBJ1-2 few TRBV12-3/TRBV12-4 CASSLGRAPAYTF
TRBJ2-7 - TRBV5-6 CASSYGVTFLVRSYEQYF
TRBJ2-5 few TRBV20-1 CSAPDGGGETQYF
TRBJ1-1 - TRBV5-1 CASSSRRGGASPNTEAFF
TRBJ1-1 - TRBV20-1 CSGHAGITEAFF
TRBJ2-7 few TRBV20-1 CSAEDRGLPGEQYF
TRBJ2-7 many TRBV7-2 CASSFGGSSYEQYF
TRBJ2-3 - TRBV20-1 CSAPRYSGGSGTDTQYF
TRBJ1-6 - TRBV6-1 CASSELGGQSNTPLHF
TRBJ2-3 - TRBV20-1 CSARVSAGEPKDTQYF
TRBJ2-1 - TRBV5-5 CASSPRTSAGNEQFF
TRBJ1-2 - TRBV20-1 CSARELPGDSPNYGYTF
TRBJ2-5 - TRBV18 CASSPVMETQYF
TRBJ1-1 many TRBV12-3/TRBV12-4 CASKLHKNTEAFF
TRBJ2-2 - TRBV12-3/TRBV12-4 CASSLAGSGRSGELFF
TRBJ2-5 - TRBV30 CAWSAREETQYF